These 9 T cell receptor beta chains share one sample of origin, sequenced in a study of early T cells in non-severe SARS-CoV-2 infection (dated by TCRdb to the early 2020s). To prepare the library, 5' RACE was applied. Instrument on record: NextSeq 500. In-frame beta chains were kept once TCRdb had trimmed the public reads at Q25 with fastp and called clones with MiXCR. Duplicate CDR3 protein sequences are folded into a single record with the most common DNA and genes. The sample has around 100,000 distinct CDR3 sequences on record, 10% to 15% of them singletons. The top ten constitute 6% to 7% of the sample. Sequencing was done on a sample of whole blood. These receptors originate from an adult who was a healthcare worker with PCR-confirmed SARS-CoV-2 infection or an uninfected control (not recorded which).

The sample holds a few counts of this clonotype. V is TRBV6-6 and J is TRBJ2-7; the D gene is possibly TRBD2 (6 bases). V lost 10 bases and J lost 3, with 13 bases in between. Germline V CDR1 and CDR2: MNHNY, SVGAGI (reference sequence). CDR3 length: 12 amino acids. CDR3 nucleotide sequence: TGTGCCACCTCCGGGAGCCACTACGAGCAGTACTTC. Its protein is CATSGSHYEQYF.

This clonotype showed up just a few times. This chain uses TRBV2 with TRBJ1-5; TRBD1 aligns across 8 bases. The ends lost 6 bases at V and 0 bases at J; junction bases unmatched: 4. The CDR3 totals 15 residues. The germline V gene encodes CDR1 SNHLY and CDR2 FYNNEI. CDR3 DNA sequence: TGTGCCAGCAGAACCGGGACAGGTAGCAATCAGCCCCAGCATTTT. Protein product: CASRTGTGSNQPQHF.

The table lists this clonotype with many counts. The V gene is TRBV19, the J gene TRBJ2-1; D not resolved. Trimming cost V 6 bases and J 8 bases, with 11 bases left between them. CDR1 LNHDA and CDR2 SQIVND come from the germline V gene (reference sequence). The CDR3 runs 12 residues. In nucleotides, the CDR3 is TGTGCCAGTAGCCGACAATGGGATGAGCAGTTCTTC. Translation: CASSRQWDEQFF.

This clonotype was detected only a few times. The chain is built from TRBV6-5 and TRBJ2-7; 7 bases map to TRBD1. The germline V gene encodes CDR1 MNHEY and CDR2 SVGAGI. Germline trimming cut 4 bases from V and 1 base from J; bases unmatched to any gene: 4. CDR3 length: 14 residues. CDR3 protein: CASSWGTASYEQYF. In DNA, the CDR3 is TGTGCCAGCAGTTGGGGGACAGCTTCCTACGAGCAGTACTTC.

This clonotype has a handful of counts. J is TRBJ1-5 and V is TRBV2; D ambiguous. Trimming took 8 bases from V and 2 from J, leaving 13 bases between them. The CDR3 runs 14 residues. Per germline, CDR1 SNHLY and CDR2 FYNNEI. The CDR3 sequence is CASSREDGNQPQHF. The CDR3 bases are TGTGCCAGCTCTAGGGAGGATGGCAATCAGCCCCAGCATTTT.

This clonotype was detected only a few times. The chain links TRBV6-1 to TRBJ1-5; a possible D gene is TRBD1 (5 bases). This CDR3 region has 16 residues. The V end was cut by 1 base, the J end by 3 bases, with 13 bases between. Germline CDR1 is MNHNS and CDR2 is SASEGT. CDR3 amino acids: CASSEVRGTPNQPQHF. CDR3 bases: TGTGCCAGCAGTGAAGTAAGGGGCACTCCCAATCAGCCCCAGCATTTT.

This clonotype was detected many times. The rearrangement joins TRBV28 to TRBJ2-7; D is undetermined. The CDR3 is 15 amino acids. The germline V gene encodes CDR1 MDHEN and CDR2 SYDVKM. Trimming pared 6 bases from V and 1 base from J, leaving 16 bases between. CDR3 DNA sequence: TGTGCCAGCAGCCCCATCCTGCAGAGTTCCTACGAGCAGTACTTC. This sequence encodes CASSPILQSSYEQYF. Based on the CDR3 plus reference TRBV28 and TRBJ2-7, the full variable domain is DVKVTQSSRYLVKRTGEKVFLECVQDMDHENMFWYRQDPGLGLRLIYFSYDVKMKEKGDIPEGYSVSREKKERFSLILESASTNQTSMYLCASSPILQSSYEQYFGPGTRLTVT.

This clonotype was seen a few times. This may be a read error: a much more frequent sequence differs by one nucleotide. The chain joins TRBV14 to TRBJ2-3, with D perhaps TRBD1 (5 bases). The CDR3 extends over 14 amino acids. With 0 bases removed from V and 14 bases from J, the gap between germline ends came to 18 bases. Germline assignment: CDR1 SGHDN and CDR2 FVKESK. CDR3 amino acids: CASSQDRVMSRSYF. The DNA for the CDR3 is TGTGCCAGCAGCCAAGACAGGGTAATGAGCCGGTCGTATTTT.

The chain joins TRBV5-5 to TRBJ1-2; TRBD1 is a possible D gene (6 bases). CDR1 is SGHKS and CDR2 is YYEKEE in the germline V gene (reference sequence). The CDR3 has 17 amino acids. The V gene lost 1 base and the J gene lost 4 bases, with 20 bases spanning the gap. CDR3 coding DNA: TGTGCCAGCAGCTTGCGCAAAGACAGGCCAGGATTCTATGGCTACACCTTC. Translation gives CASSLRKDRPGFYGYTF.